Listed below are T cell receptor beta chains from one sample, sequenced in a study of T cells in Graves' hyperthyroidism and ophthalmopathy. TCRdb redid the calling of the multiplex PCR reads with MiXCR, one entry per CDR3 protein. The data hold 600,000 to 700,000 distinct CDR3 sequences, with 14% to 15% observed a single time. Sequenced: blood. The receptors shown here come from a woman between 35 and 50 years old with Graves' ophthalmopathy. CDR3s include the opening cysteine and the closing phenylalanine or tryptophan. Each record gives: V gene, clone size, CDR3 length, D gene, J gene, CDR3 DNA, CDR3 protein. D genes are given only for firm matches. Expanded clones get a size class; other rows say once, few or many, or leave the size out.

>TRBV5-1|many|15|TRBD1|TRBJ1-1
TGCGCCAGCAGCTTACAGGGGTCAGGGGCCACTGAAGCTTTCTTT
CASSLQGSGATEAFF
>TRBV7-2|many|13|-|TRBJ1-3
TGTGCCAGCACCTACAGCTCTGGAAACACCATATATTTT
CASTYSSGNTIYF
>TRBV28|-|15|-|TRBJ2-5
TGTGCCAGCAAAAAGGGGGGGGAAGGCCAAGAGACCCAGTACTTC
CASKKGGEGQETQYF
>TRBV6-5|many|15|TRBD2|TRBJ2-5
TGTGCCAGCAGTTACTCGAGCGGGATCTACGAGACCCAGTACTTC
CASSYSSGIYETQYF
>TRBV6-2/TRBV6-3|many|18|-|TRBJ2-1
TGTGCCAGCAGTAAGAATACCTACGACAGTGATCCCTACAATGAGCAGTTCTTC
CASSKNTYDSDPYNEQFF
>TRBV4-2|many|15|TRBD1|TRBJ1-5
TGTGCCAGCAGCCAAGTTGGGACAGGGAGTCAGCCCCAGCATTTT
CASSQVGTGSQPQHF
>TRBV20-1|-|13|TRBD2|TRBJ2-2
TGCAGTGCTGCGGGACTAGCGGCCGGGGAGCTGTTTTTT
CSAAGLAAGELFF
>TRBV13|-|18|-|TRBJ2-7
TGTGCCAGCAGCTTAGAAGGGGGTACGGGCAGGAATCGCTACGAGCAGTACTTC
CASSLEGGTGRNRYEQYF
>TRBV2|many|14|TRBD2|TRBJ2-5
TGTGCCAGCAGCGGACTAGCGGCCACAGAGACCCAGTACTTC
CASSGLAATETQYF
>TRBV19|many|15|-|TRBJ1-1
TGTGCCAGTAGTAGGGATCGGGGGCCTGCCACTGAAGCTTTCTTT
CASSRDRGPATEAFF
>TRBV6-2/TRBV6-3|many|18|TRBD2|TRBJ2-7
TGTGCCAGCAGTTACTCGAAGGGGGGCACTAGCGGGATCTACGAGCAGTACTTC
CASSYSKGGTSGIYEQYF
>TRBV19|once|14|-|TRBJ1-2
TGTGCCAGTAGTCCGTCGGTGGGGAACGGCGGCTACACCTTC
CASSPSVGNGGYTF
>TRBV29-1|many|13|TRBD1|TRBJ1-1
TGCAGCGTGGCCGGGACAGGTACCACTGAAGCTTTCTTT
CSVAGTGTTEAFF
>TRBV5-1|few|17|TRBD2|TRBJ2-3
TGCGCCAGCAGCTTGGCGTCAGCGGGACTAGGCACAGATACGCAGTATTTT
CASSLASAGLGTDTQYF
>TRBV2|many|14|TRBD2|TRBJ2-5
TGTGCCAGCAGGGCGGTCCGGGGGGAAGAGACCCAGTACTTC
CASRAVRGEETQYF
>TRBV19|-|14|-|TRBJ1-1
TGTGCCAGTAGGGGTATTCGGCCGGAGACTGAAGCTTTCTTT
CASRGIRPETEAFF
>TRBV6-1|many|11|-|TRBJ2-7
TGTGCCAGCAGTGAAGTTTTGGCATTCTACTTC
CASSEVLAFYF